This paragraph reports one T cell receptor beta chain. Its antigen is still unknown. Libraries were prepared by immunoSEQ multiplex PCR; TCRdb keeps only in-frame clonotypes and omits some of them. This repertoire shows about 150,000 clones, 90% found once; its top ten account for about 3%. The CDR3 runs 13 residues. The germline CDR1 and CDR2 sequences are SGHTA and FQGTGA. After removal of 6 bases from V and 3 bases from J, the junction contained 4 bases not matched to a gene. This specimen comes from a study of T cell responses to AZD1222 COVID-19 vaccine. Study results and limitations: White British ancestry dominated among donors, who included more females, and clonal diversity was possibly underestimated. Without day 14 samples, only post-peak T cell repertoires were studied.

The source of this sequence is an adult in good health. J is TRBJ1-1 and V is TRBV7-3; 7 bases agree with TRBD1. The sample in question was peripheral blood, obtained on day 0 of AZD1222 vaccination. The CDR3 DNA reads as TGTGCCAGCAGTGAGGGGGCGGACACTGAAGCTTTCTTT. It translates to CASSEGADTEAFF.